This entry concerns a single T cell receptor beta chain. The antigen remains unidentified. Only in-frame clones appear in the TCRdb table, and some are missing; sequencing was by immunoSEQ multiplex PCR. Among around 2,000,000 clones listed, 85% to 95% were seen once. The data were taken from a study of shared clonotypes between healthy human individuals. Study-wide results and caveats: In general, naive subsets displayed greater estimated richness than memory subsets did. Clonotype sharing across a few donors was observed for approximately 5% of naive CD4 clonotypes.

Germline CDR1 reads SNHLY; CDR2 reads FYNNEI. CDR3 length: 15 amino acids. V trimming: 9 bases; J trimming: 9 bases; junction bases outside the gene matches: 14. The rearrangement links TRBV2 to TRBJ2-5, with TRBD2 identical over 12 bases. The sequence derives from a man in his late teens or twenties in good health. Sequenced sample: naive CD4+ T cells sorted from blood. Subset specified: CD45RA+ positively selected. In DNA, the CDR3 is TGTGCCAGTAAAGTACTAGCGGGAGGTCGTCTGCCCCAGTACTTC. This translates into CASKVLAGGRLPQYF.